Shown below are 17 T cell receptor beta chains from a single sample sequenced in a study of T cell repertoires in cytomegalovirus infection. These TCRs' antigens remain unknown. TCRdb fed the reads into MiXCR, producing one record per CDR3 protein. The profile shows some 310,000 distinct CDR3 sequences, around 25% of them singletons. The sample was cultured PBMCs, taken from culture after CMV antigen stimulation. These TCRs come from a human donor in good health (CMV status not recorded). Some clones in this sample may be carry-over from other donors' samples.

The V call is TRBV2, the J call TRBJ2-7; a weak D match, TRBD1 (6 bases). The length of the CDR3 is 13 residues. Germline V lookup: CDR1 SNHLY, CDR2 FYNNEI. The V gene lost 2 bases and the J gene lost 7 bases, with 12 bases spanning the gap. CDR3 amino acids: CASSESRGREQYV. As DNA, the CDR3 is TGTGCCAGCAGTGAATCCAGGGGTAGGGAGCAGTACGTC.

The chain employs TRBV13 and TRBJ2-7; TRBD2 matches 12 bases. Per the germline V gene, CDR1 is PRHDT and CDR2 is FYEKMQ (reference sequence). V lost 5 bases and J lost 4; bases outside the gene matches: 6. CDR3 length equals 15 residues. The CDR3 loop reads CASSTLAGGVYEQYF. The CDR3, as DNA: TGTGCCAGCAGCACTCTAGCGGGAGGGGTTTACGAGCAGTACTTC.

This clonotype has a single count. The rearrangement joins TRBV12-5 to TRBJ2-1; a weak D match, TRBD2 (5 bases). This CDR3 comprises 13 residues. V was shortened by 6 bases and J by 4 bases, with 10 bases between the two germline ends. Germline CDR1 reads LGHNT; CDR2 reads FRNRAP. The CDR3 here is CASGARGYNEQFF. CDR3 sequence (DNA): TGTGCTAGTGGCGCTCGGGGATACAATGAGCAGTTCTTC.

Remarks on this clonotype: An end of the junction does not agree with germline; a read error may underlie this. The genes are TRBV4-1 and TRBJ2-3; tentatively, D is TRBD1 (6 bases). Per the germline V gene, CDR1 is MGHRA and CDR2 is YSYEKL. The CDR3 consists of 14 residues. The CDR3: CASSYRDSTDTQYF. The CDR3 DNA follows: TGTGCCAGCAGCTACAGGGACAGCACAGATACGCAGTATTTT.

The chain joins TRBV4-1 to TRBJ1-1, with D perhaps matching TRBD1 (6 bases). The CDR3 spans 14 residues. Between the trimmed V and J ends, which lost 4 bases and 3 bases, there was a span of 12 bases. Germline V gene data show CDR1 as MGHRA and CDR2 as YSYEKL. Here the CDR3 reads CASSPPGAHTEAFF. Here the CDR3 DNA reads TGCGCCAGCAGCCCTCCGGGGGCACACACTGAAGCTTTCTTT.

This clonotype was counted once. The rearrangement joins TRBV19 to TRBJ2-3; TRBD1 agrees at 8 bases. The CDR3 totals 18 residues. With V trimmed by 5 bases and J by 0 bases, 13 bases remained unmatched. Per germline, CDR1 LNHDA and CDR2 SQIVND (reference sequence). The chain's CDR3 is CASSLRRLGQGSTDTQYF. CDR3 nucleotide sequence: TGTGCCAGTAGTCTACGCCGACTCGGACAGGGAAGCACAGATACGCAGTATTTT.

This rearrangement joins TRBV25-1 to TRBJ1-1, with TRBD1 matching 9 bases. The length of the CDR3 is 14 residues. J gave up 5 bases and V 8 bases, and 9 bases lay outside the gene matches. The germline V gene has CDR1 MGHDK and CDR2 SYGVNS. In DNA, the CDR3 is TGTGCCAGCTCTCACAGGGGGCGAGGGACTGAAGCTTTCTTT. Protein: CASSHRGRGTEAFF.

The chain recombines TRBV12-3 or TRBV12-4 with TRBJ1-1, with D tentatively TRBD1 (5 bases). The V end lost 9 bases, the J end lost 6 bases, and 20 bases lay between the germline ends. The CDR3 covers 14 residues. CDR3 region: CASRGASLVAEAFF. The CDR3 coding sequence is TGTGCCAGTCGAGGGGCCTCCCTTGTCGCTGAAGCTTTCTTT.

This chain links TRBV12-3 or TRBV12-4 with TRBJ2-7, with TRBD2 as a possible D gene (6 bases). Between the trimmed V and J ends, which lost 1 base and 6 bases, there was a span of 13 bases. The CDR3 runs to 14 residues. DNA of the CDR3: TGTGCCAGCAGTTTAGGGGGGAGGAGGGGCGAGCAGTACGTC. Translated, it gives CASSLGGRRGEQYV.

This clonotype has a count of ten or more. The chain couples TRBV27 to TRBJ1-6, with unresolved D. This CDR3 region has 13 residues. CDR1 is MNHEY and CDR2 is SMNVEV in the germline V gene (reference sequence). V lost 5 bases and J 9 bases, leaving 11 bases between the germline ends. The CDR3 loop is CASSPMEVSPLHF. The CDR3 DNA sequence: TGTGCCAGCAGTCCGATGGAGGTTTCACCCCTCCACTTT.

The rearrangement links TRBV5-4 to TRBJ2-1, with 13 bases aligning to TRBD2. Trimming removed 1 base from V and 7 bases from J; junction bases left unmatched: 11. CDR1 is SGHNT and CDR2 is YYREEE in the germline V gene (reference sequence). This CDR3 has 18 residues. The CDR3 nucleotides are TGTGCCAGCAGCTTGTCAGGACTAGCGGGAGCAGGGCGAAATGAGCAGTTCTTC. Its protein product is CASSLSGLAGAGRNEQFF.

This clonotype appeared many times. V gene TRBV20-1 combines with J gene TRBJ2-2, with D tentatively TRBD2 (6 bases). V was shortened by 4 bases and J by 5 bases, with 8 bases between the two germline ends. Germline CDR1 reads DFQATT; CDR2 reads SNEGSKA (reference sequence). The CDR3 extends over 12 amino acids. DNA of the CDR3: TGCAGTGCTATTCGGGAGACCGGGGAGCTGTTTTTT. Its protein is CSAIRETGELFF.

This clonotype appeared many times. V gene TRBV7-2 combines with J gene TRBJ2-3, with 8 bases aligning to TRBD2. With V trimmed by 4 bases and J by 3 bases, 9 bases remained unmatched. Germline V lookup: CDR1 SGHTA, CDR2 FQGNSA. This CDR3 contains 16 residues. The CDR3 region is CASSSQPSGRTDTQYF. The DNA for the CDR3 is TGTGCCAGCAGCTCGCAGCCCAGCGGGAGAACAGATACGCAGTATTTT.

The chain links TRBV7-4 to TRBJ2-1; D is uncertain. The CDR3 has 17 amino acids. The V end was cut by 5 bases, the J end by 6 bases, with 23 bases between. CDR1 and CDR2 (germline): SGHVT, SQSDAQ. CDR3 bases: TGTGCCAGCAGCACTAACTGGATCGATGACGATCGCAATGAGCAGTTCTTC. Residues: CASSTNWIDDDRNEQFF.

This clonotype occurred a few times. V is TRBV4-3 and J is TRBJ1-1; D unresolved. Germline V CDR1 and CDR2: LGHNA, YSLEER. Trimming took off 1 base at V and 1 base at J, with 13 bases between the two ends. The CDR3 has 16 residues. CDR3 DNA sequence: TGCGCCAGCAGCCAAGGCCGTCGGGGAGGGAACACTGAAGCTTTCTTT. Protein: CASSQGRRGGNTEAFF.

The table lists this clonotype with many counts. The chain is built from TRBV7-6 and TRBJ2-7; 12 nucleotides line up with TRBD2. The CDR3 totals 15 residues. V lost 5 bases and J lost 6; bases outside the gene matches: 8. In germline, CDR1 is SGHVS, CDR2 FNYEAQ. This chain's CDR3 is CASSPRLAGVSEQYF. The CDR3 DNA sequence: TGTGCCAGCAGCCCGAGACTAGCGGGAGTATCCGAGCAGTACTTC.

The J gene is TRBJ2-7, the V gene TRBV7-3; 8 nucleotides agree with TRBD2. The trim removed 4 bases at V and 2 bases at J, leaving 7 bases unmatched. Germline V gene data show CDR1 as SGHTA and CDR2 as FQGTGA. The CDR3 runs to 15 residues. The CDR3 protein is CASSSTAGVPYEQYF. DNA for the CDR3: TGTGCCAGCAGCTCAACAGCGGGAGTGCCCTACGAGCAGTACTTC.